This T cell receptor (beta chain) emerged from a study of blood T cell repertoires in COVID-19. Per germline, CDR1 SGHTA and CDR2 FQGTGA. J was trimmed by 5 bases and V by 5 bases; bases with no gene match: 15. The CDR3 covers 19 residues. The repertoire was sequenced with immunoSEQ multiplex PCR; TCRdb's copy has only in-frame clones and lacks some. The table records 230,000 or so clones, around 86% of them present only once. The sequencing input was peripheral blood. V gene TRBV7-3 combines with J gene TRBJ2-3; 14 bases match TRBD2. The source of this sequence is a human donor in a cohort sampled during active COVID-19. This chain's CDR3 is CASSVNPTSGRAGVDTQYF. Here the CDR3 DNA reads TGTGCCAGCAGCGTTAACCCGACTAGCGGGAGGGCGGGTGTAGATACGCAGTATTTT.